The 8 T cell receptor beta chains reported below all come from one sample, sequenced in a study of Ad26.COV2.S vaccination and SARS-CoV-2 variants. This table comes from immunoSEQ multiplex PCR, and its TCRdb copy is limited to in-frame clones, with some not included. Seen here are about 280,000 clones, 87% observed once, and the top ten hold 2.5% to 3.5%. Specified treatment: 15 to 20 received Ad26.COV2.S at low or high dose, single or two shots; several received placebo; per-sample allocation not given. Sampling occurred on day 63 after the first vaccine or placebo injection. The sequences come from peripheral blood, collected in a trial of Ad26.COV2.S vaccine versus placebo. The receptors here all came from a person aged 18-60 years who received the Ad26.COV2.S COVID-19 vaccine or a placebo.

The gene calls are TRBV19 and TRBJ1-4, with 10 bases identical to TRBD1. This CDR3 region has 15 residues. Trimming took 5 bases from V and 11 from J; bases not matched to a gene: 11. Per the germline V gene, CDR1 is LNHDA and CDR2 is SQIVND (reference sequence). The CDR3 DNA reads as TGTGCCAGTAGTTCAATGACAGGGGGCTTGGAGAAACTGTTTTTT. The encoded protein is CASSSMTGGLEKLFF.

CDR3 sequence reads: CASSWRRGTAFEQYF. In DNA, the CDR3 is TGTGCCAGCAGCTGGAGGCGGGGGACCGCCTTCGAGCAGTACTTC. The rearrangement uses TRBV7-2 and TRBJ2-7; 7 bases align to TRBD2. Germline assignment: CDR1 SGHTA and CDR2 FQGNSA. CDR3 length: 15 amino acids. V lost 4 bases to trimming and J lost 6 bases; unmatched junction nucleotides: 12.

The J gene is TRBJ2-3, the V gene TRBV7-2; D possibly corresponds to TRBD2 (5 bases). Germline V gene sequence: CDR1 SGHTA, CDR2 FQGNSA. V was trimmed by 4 bases and J by 0 bases, leaving 14 bases between them. The CDR3 sequence is 16 residues long. CDR3 sequence (DNA): TGTGCCAGCAGCTCCTGGACTTTTCCCAGCACAGATACGCAGTATTTT. It codes for CASSSWTFPSTDTQYF.

The chain employs TRBV29-1 and TRBJ2-1; maybe TRBD1 (6 bases). Per the germline V gene, CDR1 is SQVTM and CDR2 is ANQGSEA. The length of the CDR3 is 15 residues. V lost 5 bases and J lost 6, with 20 bases in between. The CDR3: CSVSRTAPQSNEQFF. The DNA for the CDR3 is TGCAGCGTTTCAAGGACAGCTCCGCAATCCAATGAGCAGTTCTTC.

The V and J genes are TRBV9 and TRBJ1-2; perhaps TRBD1 as D (6 bases). This CDR3 has 15 amino acids. From germline, CDR1 is SGDLS and CDR2 YYNGEE. V lost 4 bases to trimming and J lost 0 bases, with 13 bases between them. The DNA for the CDR3 is TGTGCCAGCAGCACCGGACAGATTACTAACTATGGCTACACCTTC. It codes for CASSTGQITNYGYTF.

This chain joins TRBV7-9 and TRBJ1-2; no clear D. The CDR3 covers 13 residues. Germline V gene sequence: CDR1 SEHNR, CDR2 FQNEAQ (reference sequence). Trimming stripped 7 bases from V and 3 bases from J, with 12 bases between. The CDR3 DNA sequence: TGTGCCAGCACCGGCGGACGGGACTATGGCTACACCTTC. It translates to CASTGGRDYGYTF.

The genes are TRBV29-1 and TRBJ1-1; TRBD1 aligns across 10 bases. After removal of 7 bases from V and 5 bases from J, the junction contained 7 bases not matched to a gene. CDR3 length: 13 residues. CDR1 and CDR2 from the germline V gene are SQVTM and ANQGSEA. In DNA, the CDR3 is TGCAGCGCCAGGACAGGGGGAAGAACTGAAGCTTTCTTT. This sequence encodes CSARTGGRTEAFF.

V gene TRBV6-1 combines with J gene TRBJ1-2; possible D gene TRBD1, 5 bases. Germline V gene data show CDR1 as MNHNS and CDR2 as SASEGT. The CDR3 runs 13 residues. V shed 3 bases and J shed 7 bases, with 12 bases lying between them. In DNA, the CDR3 is TGTGCCAGCAGTGACCGTGACAGCGGTGGCTACACCTTC. Residues: CASSDRDSGGYTF.